This entry describes one T cell receptor beta chain. What it binds is not known. This sample was taken from a study of shared clonotypes between healthy human individuals. Notes on the study in general: Shared across several donors were around 4.7% of the naive CD4 clonotypes. Despite large depth, sorted-subset datasets appeared incompletely sequenced. Sampling covered blood only; tissue repertoires likely differ.

DNA at approximately 200 ng, about 30,000 T cell genomes, went into sorted-subset replicate PCRs. Produced via immunoSEQ multiplex PCR; TCRdb's table is partial and in-frame only. The sample holds about 1.5 million clones; 95% to 99% are singletons and the top ten take roughly 0.45%. CDR1 SQVTM and CDR2 ANQGSEA come from the germline V gene. Trimming removed 7 bases from V and 5 bases from J, with 17 bases in between. The CDR3 covers 13 residues. The source material was naive CD4+ T cells sorted from blood. As for subset: CD45RA+ positively selected. The chain recombines TRBV29-1 with TRBJ1-1; no clear D gene. This clonotype was obtained from a man under 40 in good health. Here the CDR3 DNA reads TGCAGCGCCTATGGACGGCCGGGGACTGAAGCTTTCTTT. It specifies CSAYGRPGTEAFF.